A single T cell receptor beta chain is shown here with its context. Clones were sequenced by immunoSEQ multiplex PCR, and TCRdb holds only the in-frame ones, with some missing. The data show about 400,000 clones, around 86% seen once. This sample stems from a study of cytomegalovirus exposure and HLA in healthy donors. Sequences were obtained from PBMCs. This clonotype originated in a young woman in good health and CMV-seronegative.

The CDR3 DNA follows: TGTGCCAGCAGTTACTCGGACAGGGTATTGTCCGAGCAGTACTTC. The encoded protein is CASSYSDRVLSEQYF. The chain has TRBV6-5 and TRBJ2-7; 8 positions match TRBD1. The length of the CDR3 is 15 residues. The ends lost 0 bases at V and 6 bases at J; junction bases unmatched: 7. Germline CDR1 reads MNHEY; CDR2 reads SVGAGI.